This is a list of T cell receptor beta chains from one sample in a study of radiation and T cells in renal cell carcinoma. Generated by immunoSEQ multiplex PCR, the TCRdb table keeps only in-frame clones and is missing some. The sample consists of approximately 90,000 clones, 65% to 90% of them appearing once. The material sequenced was blood, taken from a patient whose treatment included radiotherapy and nephrectomy. The receptors derive from a man aged 50-59 years with renal cell carcinoma. CDR3s include the opening cysteine and the closing phenylalanine or tryptophan. D genes are given only for firm matches. Size tells how often a clone was seen (once, few, many) or the class of an expanded clone, and some rows leave it out.

V gene	D gene	clone size	J gene	CDR3 protein	CDR3 DNA
TRBV4-2	NA	NA	TRBJ1-4	CASSQTAGATNEKLFF	TGTGCCAGCAGCCAAACGGCAGGGGCGACTAATGAAAAACTGTTTTTT
TRBV10-3	NA	NA	TRBJ1-5	CAISAESYQPQHF	TGTGCCATCAGTGCGGAATCGTATCAGCCCCAGCATTTT
TRBV6-6	TRBD1	NA	TRBJ1-1	CASSSTGTSTEAFF	TGTGCCAGCAGTTCGACAGGGACAAGCACTGAAGCTTTCTTT
TRBV5-4	NA	NA	TRBJ1-1	CASSLAWGGNTEAFF	TGTGCCAGCAGCTTGGCCTGGGGGGGGAACACTGAAGCTTTCTTT
TRBV29-1	TRBD2	NA	TRBJ2-2	CSVGDPGLAGSGTGELFF	TGCAGCGTTGGAGACCCGGGACTAGCGGGGTCGGGCACCGGGGAGCTGTTTTTT
TRBV4-1	TRBD1	NA	TRBJ2-7	CASSQPRQGFYEQYF	TGCGCCAGCAGCCAACCAAGACAGGGTTTCTACGAGCAGTACTTC
TRBV5-1	TRBD1	NA	TRBJ2-5	CASSRDRQETQYF	TGCGCCAGCAGCCGGGACAGGCAAGAGACCCAGTACTTC
TRBV18	TRBD2	NA	TRBJ2-1	CASSSSSGSGNEQFF	TGTGCCAGCTCATCTTCTAGCGGGAGCGGGAATGAGCAGTTCTTC
TRBV9	NA	NA	TRBJ1-2	CASSGEGRRANYGYTF	TGTGCCAGCAGCGGGGAAGGGAGGAGGGCTAACTATGGCTACACCTTC
TRBV11-2	NA	NA	TRBJ1-2	CASTDDRNYGYTF	TGTGCCAGCACCGACGACAGAAATTATGGCTACACCTTC
TRBV27	NA	NA	TRBJ1-5	CASSFQGLDQPQHF	TGTGCCAGCAGTTTTCAGGGTTTGGATCAGCCCCAGCATTTT
TRBV2	NA	NA	TRBJ2-7	CASSELQGEASYEQYF	TGTGCCAGCAGTGAATTGCAGGGTGAGGCCTCCTACGAGCAGTACTTC
TRBV2	NA	NA	TRBJ1-1	CASSDFSAGDTEAFF	TGTGCCAGCAGTGATTTTTCTGCAGGAGACACTGAAGCTTTCTTT
TRBV7-8	NA	NA	TRBJ1-1	CASSHQLAGANTEAFF	TGTGCCAGCAGCCACCAGCTGGCAGGGGCCAACACTGAAGCTTTCTTT
TRBV19	NA	NA	TRBJ1-1	CASSIDRWTEAFF	TGTGCCAGTAGTATAGATCGATGGACTGAAGCTTTCTTT
TRBV11-1	NA	NA	TRBJ1-1	CASSLLWNTEAFF	TGTGCCAGCAGCTTACTTTGGAACACTGAAGCTTTCTTT
TRBV10-3	NA	NA	TRBJ2-7	CAIRQNYEQYF	TGTGCCATCAGACAGAACTACGAGCAGTACTTC
TRBV7-3	TRBD1	few	TRBJ1-1	CASSWDRSNTEAFF	TGTGCCAGCAGCTGGGACAGGTCGAACACTGAAGCTTTCTTT
TRBV6-1	NA	NA	TRBJ1-3	CASSVTESSGNTIYF	TGTGCCAGCAGTGTGACAGAAAGTTCCGGAAACACCATATATTTT
TRBV19	NA	NA	TRBJ2-1	CASSTPSSYNEQFF	TGTGCCAGTAGTACCCCTAGCTCCTACAATGAGCAGTTCTTC
TRBV4-2	TRBD1	NA	TRBJ1-2	CASQGGQGNYGYTF	TGTGCCAGCCAGGGGGGACAGGGGAATTATGGCTACACCTTC
TRBV6-5	NA	NA	TRBJ1-6	CASSYDEGVPLHF	TGTGCCAGCAGTTATGATGAGGGTGTCCCCCTCCACTTT
TRBV2	NA	NA	TRBJ2-1	CASSEGQVSYNEQFF	TGTGCCAGCAGTGAAGGACAGGTATCCTACAATGAGCAGTTCTTC
TRBV6-1	NA	NA	TRBJ2-3	CASSERNRVFSTDTQYF	TGTGCCAGCAGTGAACGAAACAGAGTCTTTAGCACAGATACGCAGTATTTT
TRBV5-1	TRBD2	few	TRBJ2-1	CASSRSGAGGGSYNEQFF	TGCGCCAGCAGCCGATCGGGAGCGGGAGGAGGCTCCTACAATGAGCAGTTCTTC
TRBV19	TRBD2	NA	TRBJ2-7	CASSRLAGGPYEQYF	TGTGCCAGTAGTCGGCTAGCGGGGGGACCCTACGAGCAGTACTTC
TRBV6-5	NA	NA	TRBJ1-2	CASSYPGVPGYTF	TGTGCCAGCAGTTATCCGGGAGTCCCTGGCTACACCTTC
TRBV6-5	TRBD2	NA	TRBJ2-3	CASSYGGSGMDTQYF	TGTGCCAGCAGTTACGGCGGGAGTGGAATGGATACGCAGTATTTT
TRBV7-8	TRBD1	NA	TRBJ1-3	CASSPDRVGDTIYF	TGTGCCAGCAGCCCGGACAGGGTGGGAGACACCATATATTTT
TRBV5-1	TRBD2	NA	TRBJ2-5	CASRGAGKETQYF	TGCGCCAGCCGGGGAGCGGGAAAAGAGACCCAGTACTTC
TRBV18	NA	NA	TRBJ2-5	CASSPPVTTKRTQYF	TGTGCCAGCTCACCACCGGTGACAACCAAGAGGACCCAGTACTTC
TRBV6-5	NA	NA	TRBJ1-4	CASSRTETNEKLFF	TGTGCCAGCAGCAGGACAGAAACTAATGAAAAACTGTTTTTT
TRBV5-1	NA	NA	TRBJ1-2	CASSWGSGTNYGYTF	TGCGCCAGCAGTTGGGGTTCAGGGACTAACTATGGCTACACCTTC
TRBV5-1	NA	NA	TRBJ1-3	CASSLSATSGNTIYF	TGCGCCAGCAGCTTGTCGGCGACCTCTGGAAACACCATATATTTT
TRBV19	TRBD1	NA	TRBJ1-1	CASSIGQGATGAFF	TGTGCCAGTAGTATCGGACAGGGGGCGACCGGCGCTTTCTTT
TRBV28	NA	once	TRBJ1-1	CASITGTTVTEAFF	TGTGCCAGCATTACCGGGACCACGGTGACTGAAGCTTTCTTT
TRBV5-1	NA	NA	TRBJ2-5	CASGGDQETQYF	TGCGCCAGCGGGGGAGACCAAGAGACCCAGTACTTC
TRBV15	TRBD2	NA	TRBJ2-7	CATRRMAGRGYEQYF	TGTGCCACCCGAAGAATGGCCGGGAGGGGTTACGAGCAGTACTTC
TRBV6-5	NA	NA	TRBJ2-7	CASSYSGRSYEQYF	TGTGCCAGCAGTTACTCGGGGAGATCCTACGAGCAGTACTTC
TRBV5-5	NA	NA	TRBJ2-7	CASSLIGEQYF	TGTGCCAGCAGCTTAATCGGCGAGCAGTACTTC
TRBV19	TRBD2	NA	TRBJ2-2	CASSIAGGANTGKLFF	TGTGCCAGTAGTATAGCCGGGGGGGCCAACACCGGGAAGCTGTTTTTT
TRBV19	NA	NA	TRBJ2-2	CASRTLAPNTGELFF	TGTGCCAGTAGAACACTAGCCCCGAACACCGGGGAGCTGTTTTTT
TRBV5-1	TRBD1	NA	TRBJ1-1	CASSPSWGTGGRAFF	TGCGCCAGCAGCCCTAGTTGGGGGACAGGGGGCCGAGCTTTCTTT
TRBV5-1	TRBD1	NA	TRBJ2-1	CASSFRGTGQYNEQFF	TGCGCCAGCAGCTTTCGAGGGACAGGGCAATACAATGAGCAGTTCTTC
TRBV6-1	TRBD1	once	TRBJ2-1	CASSGTGEGGEQFF	TGTGCCAGCAGTGGAACAGGGGAAGGGGGTGAGCAGTTCTTC
TRBV15	TRBD1	NA	TRBJ1-5	CATSRYYDRVDQPQHF	TGTGCCACCAGCAGATACTATGACAGGGTAGATCAGCCCCAGCATTTT
TRBV2	NA	NA	TRBJ1-1	CASRVSNTEAFF	TGTGCCAGCAGGGTCTCAAACACTGAAGCTTTCTTT
TRBV5-5	TRBD2	NA	TRBJ2-1	CASSLTSGVTYNEQFF	TGTGCCAGCAGCTTGACTAGCGGGGTGACCTACAATGAGCAGTTCTTC
TRBV5-4	NA	once	TRBJ1-1	CASSFLGGNTEAFF	TGTGCCAGCAGCTTTTTAGGAGGGAACACTGAAGCTTTCTTT
TRBV10-3	NA	once	TRBJ2-7	CAIKVDSASYEQYF	TGTGCCATCAAAGTAGACAGTGCGTCCTACGAGCAGTACTTC
TRBV7-6	NA	NA	TRBJ2-2	CASSPLSANTGELFF	TGTGCCAGCAGTCCGCTCAGCGCGAACACCGGGGAGCTGTTTTTT
TRBV5-1	TRBD1	medium-sized	TRBJ2-7	CASSLGGTGGYEQYF	TGCGCCAGCAGCTTGGGAGGTACAGGGGGCTACGAGCAGTACTTC
TRBV18	NA	NA	TRBJ1-6	CASSLTEPSSYNSPLHF	TGTGCCAGCTCCCTGACCGAACCAAGCTCCTATAATTCACCCCTCCACTTT
TRBV2	NA	NA	TRBJ2-1	CASSESWGLEQFF	TGTGCCAGCAGTGAATCCTGGGGCTTAGAGCAGTTCTTC